The clone carrying this T cell receptor beta chain was detected once. This record belongs to a study of blood T cell repertoires in COVID-19. About the research overall: T cells, B-cell-depleted T cells, or PBMCs supplied cDNA or gDNA.

Clones were sequenced by immunoSEQ multiplex PCR, and TCRdb holds only the in-frame ones, with some missing. Of 160,000 or so clones detected, just under 90% appear once; the ten largest clones hold about 9.4%. Trimming pared 3 bases from V and 0 bases from J, leaving 8 bases between. The length of the CDR3 is 14 residues. Germline CDR1 is SGHVS and CDR2 is FQNEAQ. The sample was peripheral blood. The chain joins TRBV7-8 to TRBJ1-1; D not certain. The TCR was taken from a woman in her 70s with COVID-19, enrolled during active disease. The CDR3: CASSLTDLNTEAFF. DNA for the CDR3: TGTGCCAGCAGCTTGACGGACTTGAACACTGAAGCTTTCTTT.